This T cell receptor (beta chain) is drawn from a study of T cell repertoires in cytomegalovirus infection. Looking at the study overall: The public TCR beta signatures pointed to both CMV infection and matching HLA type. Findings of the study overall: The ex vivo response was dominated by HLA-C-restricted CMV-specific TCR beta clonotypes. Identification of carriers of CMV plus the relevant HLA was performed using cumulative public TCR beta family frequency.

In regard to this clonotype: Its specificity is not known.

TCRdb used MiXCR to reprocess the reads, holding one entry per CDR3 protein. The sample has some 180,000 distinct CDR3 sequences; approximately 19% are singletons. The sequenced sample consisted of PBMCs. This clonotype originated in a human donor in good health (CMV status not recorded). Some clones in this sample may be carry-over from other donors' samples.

CDR3 sequence reads: CASSHIRDRGSETQYF. In DNA form, the CDR3 reads TGCGCCAGCAGCCATATCCGGGACAGGGGATCAGAGACCCAGTACTTC. The chain is built from TRBV4-1 and TRBJ2-5; 10 bases are a match to TRBD1. Germline values: CDR1 MGHRA, CDR2 YSYEKL. With V trimmed by 3 bases and J by 4 bases, 8 bases remained unmatched. There are 16 residues in the CDR3.